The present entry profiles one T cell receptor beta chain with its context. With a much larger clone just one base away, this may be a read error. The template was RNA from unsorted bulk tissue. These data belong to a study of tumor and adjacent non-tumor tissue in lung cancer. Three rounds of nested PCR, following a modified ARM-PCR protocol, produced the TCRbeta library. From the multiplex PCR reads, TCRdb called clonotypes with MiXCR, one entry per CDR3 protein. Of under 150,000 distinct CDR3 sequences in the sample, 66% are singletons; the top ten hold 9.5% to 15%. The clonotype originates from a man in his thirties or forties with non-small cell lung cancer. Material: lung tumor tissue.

CDR3 protein: CSVETSWGETQYF. The CDR3 DNA follows: TGCAGCGTTGAAACTAGCTGGGGAGAGACCCAGTACTTC. The rearrangement links TRBV29-1 to TRBJ2-5, with D perhaps matching TRBD2 (6 bases). V was clipped by 2 bases and J by 4 bases, with 11 bases between them. The germline V gene has CDR1 SQVTM and CDR2 ANQGSEA. The CDR3 extends over 13 amino acids.